At least ten counts were recorded for the clone carrying this T cell receptor beta chain. This same CDR3 is encoded by further DNA sequences in the sample. The data are from a study of blood T cell repertoires in COVID-19. TCRdb keeps only in-frame clones here, not all; method: immunoSEQ multiplex PCR. The sample contains roughly 450,000 clones, 90% of which appear only once. Between the trimmed V and J ends, which lost 3 bases and 0 bases, there was a span of 6 bases. Germline CDR1 is MDHEN and CDR2 is SYDVKM. The CDR3 is made up of 14 amino acids. This TCR was recovered from a young man who had recovered from COVID-19. Sequenced input: PBMCs or T cells enriched from blood (not recorded which). The chain joins TRBV28 to TRBJ1-5, with D hard to call. For the CDR3, the DNA is TGTGCCAGCAGTTTTCAAAATAGCAATCAGCCCCAGCATTTT. This sequence encodes CASSFQNSNQPQHF.